This TCR beta chain was found in a study of OX40 agonist ivuxolimab in advanced cancers. Study at large: Every 2 weeks, patients received ivuxolimab intravenously, dosed at 0.01 to 10 mg/kg.

Study-wide findings and caveats: More expanded clones were seen, on average, in CD8+ T cells than in CD4+. Partial responders at 0.1-3.0 mg/kg had among the lowest clonal expansion.

Measured with immunoSEQ multiplex PCR; TCRdb has only the in-frame clones, and not every one. The table has 75,000 to 100,000 clones, 75% to 90% seen once. About this clone itself: Its target is unknown.

Trimming removed 4 bases at V and 0 bases at J, with 14 bases between. Germline CDR1 SGHRS, CDR2 YFSETQ. This CDR3 region has 16 residues. Here the sequenced sample was CD4+ or CD8+ T cells sorted from blood, taken in a trial of the OX40 agonist ivuxolimab. The chain has TRBV5-1 and TRBJ1-5; TRBD1 is a possible D gene (6 bases). This clonotype was sampled from an adult with an advanced solid tumor such as melanoma, head and neck, liver or kidney cancer. CDR3 in DNA: TGCGCCAGCAGCCCAGGACAGCACTATAGCAATCAGCCCCAGCATTTT. Translated, it gives CASSPGQHYSNQPQHF.